Shown below are 21 T cell receptor beta chains from a single sample sequenced in a study of CD8 T cells in Susac syndrome. Random hexamers were used to reverse transcribe roughly 0.45 to 1 ug of RNA. A single record per CDR3 protein comes from TCRdb applying MiXCR to the immunoSEQ multiplex PCR reads. The top ten hold about 0.098% of the sample, which has 95,000 to 150,000 distinct CDR3 sequences, roughly 94% seen once. Sequencing input: CD4+ T cells from PBMCs. The receptors come from a human donor in good health.

V and J are TRBV12-3 or TRBV12-4 and TRBJ2-2, with D uncertain. The length of the CDR3 is 12 residues. Trimming removed 7 bases at V and 6 bases at J, with 9 bases between. The CDR3 bases are TGTGCCAGCACCCCTGGCCCCGGGGAGCTGTTTTTT. It specifies CASTPGPGELFF.

The chain links TRBV6-5 to TRBJ2-7; 7 bases line up with TRBD2. Unmatched junction bases numbered 5, after V lost 6 bases and J lost 6 bases. The CDR3 totals 12 residues. The germline V gene encodes CDR1 MNHEY and CDR2 SVGAGI. The CDR3 region is CASRRGSREQYF. CDR3 coding DNA: TGTGCCAGCAGGCGGGGGTCCCGCGAGCAGTACTTC.

The CDR3 sequence is CASSLVLAGGEQFF. Written as DNA, the CDR3 is TGTGCCAGCAGCTTAGTCCTAGCGGGGGGTGAGCAGTTCTTC. The V and J genes are TRBV7-9 and TRBJ2-1; TRBD2 matches at 11 bases. CDR1 SEHNR and CDR2 FQNEAQ come from the germline V gene (reference sequence). After removal of 1 base from V and 9 bases from J, the junction contained 2 bases not matched to a gene. This CDR3 is 14 amino acids long.

The chain recombines TRBV19 with TRBJ1-1; 9 bases are a match to TRBD1. Germline CDR1 is LNHDA and CDR2 is SQIVND (reference sequence). There are 15 residues in the CDR3. V gave up 5 bases and J gave up 6 bases; unmatched junction bases: 10. CDR3 sequence: CASSVQGARGSEAFF. CDR3 sequence (DNA): TGTGCCAGTAGTGTACAGGGGGCTCGGGGGTCTGAAGCTTTCTTT.

The chain has TRBV28 and TRBJ1-5; TRBD1 might be the D (6 bases). Trimming took off 3 bases at V and 6 bases at J, with 21 bases between the two ends. Germline loops: CDR1 MDHEN, CDR2 SYDVKM. The CDR3 runs to 17 residues. CDR3 in amino acids: CASSFLIRGGDGQPQHF. The CDR3 coding sequence is TGTGCCAGCAGTTTCCTCATTCGGGGGGGCGACGGTCAGCCCCAGCATTTT.

The chain uses TRBV30 and TRBJ2-3; 9 nucleotides match TRBD1. From germline, CDR1 is GTSNPN and CDR2 SVGIG (reference sequence). CDR3 length: 13 residues. Trimming at V came to 8 bases and at J to 4 bases, leaving 7 bases not matched to a gene. Here the CDR3 DNA reads TGTGCCCACGGGACAGGGAATGCAGATACGCAGTATTTT. This gives the protein CAHGTGNADTQYF.

The V gene is TRBV20-1, the J gene TRBJ2-4, with 7 positions matching TRBD2. This CDR3 region has 14 residues. CDR1 and CDR2 (germline): DFQATT, SNEGSKA (reference sequence). The J segment lost 1 base and the V segment lost 5 bases, leaving 5 bases of the junction unmatched. The DNA for the CDR3 is TGCAGTGCTTCTAGCGGTTCGGCCAAAAACATTCAGTACTTC. This gives the protein CSASSGSAKNIQYF.

CDR3 in DNA: TGTGCCAGCAGCTTATGGGGTGGGGGCCAAGAGACCCAGTACTTC. Encoded protein: CASSLWGGGQETQYF. The gene calls are TRBV7-2 and TRBJ2-5; D might be TRBD1 or TRBD2, each matching 5 bases. Trimming left V 2 bases short and J 1 base short, with 11 bases between. The CDR3 covers 15 residues. Germline V CDR1 and CDR2: SGHTA, FQGNSA. The full variable domain, in which reference TRBV7-2 and TRBJ2-5 provide the parts outside the CDR3, is GAGVSQSPSNKVTEKGKDVELRCDPISGHTALYWYRQSLGQGLEFLIYFQGNSAPDKSGLPSDRFSAERTGGSVSTLTIQRTQQEDSAVYLCASSLWGGGQETQYFGPGTRLLVL.

The gene calls are TRBV5-1 and TRBJ2-3; 12 bases match TRBD2. After removal of 1 base from V and 6 bases from J, the junction contained 3 bases not matched to a gene. The CDR3 runs to 15 residues. The V gene's germline CDR1 is SGHRS and CDR2 YFSETQ. The CDR3 sequence is CASSLIGTSGDTQYF. In nucleotides, the CDR3 is TGCGCCAGCAGCTTGATTGGGACTAGCGGGGATACGCAGTATTTT.

The V call is TRBV24-1, the J call TRBJ2-1; 8 bases are a match to TRBD2. Germline CDR1 KGHDR, CDR2 SFDVKD. This CDR3 spans 12 amino acids. Trimming removed 7 bases from V and 5 bases from J; junction bases left unmatched: 0. CDR3 residues: CATSGRDNEQFF. CDR3 sequence (DNA): TGTGCCACCAGCGGGAGGGACAATGAGCAGTTCTTC.

V gene TRBV10-3 combines with J gene TRBJ2-5; D is ambiguous. Germline-derived CDR1 and CDR2 are ENHRY and SYGVKD. Trimming pared 0 bases from V and 5 bases from J, leaving 4 bases between. The CDR3 loop spans 12 amino acids. The chain's CDR3 is CAISESLETQYF. DNA for the CDR3: TGTGCCATCAGTGAGTCGCTGGAGACCCAGTACTTC.

The chain recombines TRBV30 with TRBJ1-1, with D maybe TRBD1 (5 bases). Trimming removed 0 bases at V and 4 bases at J, with 18 bases between. The CDR3 is made up of 16 amino acids. From germline, CDR1 is GTSNPN and CDR2 SVGIG (reference sequence). CDR3 bases: TGTGCCTGGAGTGTACAAATCGGGGGGTTTGGCACTGAAGCTTTCTTT. Protein sequence: CAWSVQIGGFGTEAFF.

The rearrangement uses TRBV7-9 and TRBJ1-1, with unresolved D. V lost 4 bases to trimming and J lost 4 bases, with 4 bases between them. CDR3 length equals 11 residues. The V gene's germline CDR1 is SEHNR and CDR2 FQNEAQ (reference sequence). As DNA, the CDR3 is TGTGCCAGCAGCTCGAGCACTGAAGCTTTCTTT. Translating gives CASSSSTEAFF.

In nucleotides, the CDR3 is TGTGCCAGCCAGCAAGAGTACACAGATACGCAGTATTTT. It encodes CASQQEYTDTQYF. This chain links TRBV2 with TRBJ2-3; no clear D. The germline CDR1 and CDR2 sequences are SNHLY and FYNNEI. Trimming shortened V by 8 bases and J by 2 bases, and 11 bases separated the two germline ends. The CDR3 loop spans 13 amino acids.

The V and J genes are TRBV27 and TRBJ1-1, with D unclear. V lost 6 bases, J lost 4 bases, and 12 bases lay in between. Germline lookup yields CDR1 MNHEY and CDR2 SMNVEV (reference sequence). This CDR3 spans 13 amino acids. CDR3 DNA sequence: TGTGCCAGCAGGCGCCTCGGCGGCACTGAAGCTTTCTTT. As protein: CASRRLGGTEAFF.

The CDR3 loop is CASSPRRAPAGELFF. DNA for the CDR3: TGTGCCAGCTCACCCAGGAGGGCCCCGGCCGGGGAGCTGTTTTTT. The chain combines TRBV18 with TRBJ2-2, with D possibly matching TRBD2 (6 bases). The CDR3 is 15 amino acids. Germline assignment: CDR1 KGHSH and CDR2 LQKENI. V lost 3 bases, J lost 6 bases, and 14 bases lay in between.

The chain combines TRBV20-1 with TRBJ2-7; 7 bases line up with TRBD1. J was trimmed by 4 bases and V by 4 bases; bases with no gene match: 10. Germline CDR1 and CDR2: DFQATT and SNEGSKA (reference sequence). The CDR3 spans 14 residues. The chain's CDR3 is CSAIPGRTGYEQYF. CDR3 nucleotides: TGCAGTGCTATACCCGGACGGACAGGATACGAGCAGTACTTC.

This clonotype was found once. The gene calls are TRBV7-2 and TRBJ2-7; D ambiguous. There are 15 residues in the CDR3. Germline CDR1 SGHTA, CDR2 FQGNSA. Between the trimmed V and J ends, which lost 5 bases and 0 bases, there was a span of 14 bases. The DNA for the CDR3 is TGTGCCAGCAGCGGAATAGAAAGGAGCTCCTACGAGCAGTACTTC. As protein: CASSGIERSSYEQYF.

The rearrangement joins TRBV9 to TRBJ2-2, with D possibly matching TRBD1 (6 bases). CDR1 SGDLS and CDR2 YYNGEE come from the germline V gene. This CDR3 has 17 residues. V lost 3 bases to trimming and J lost 4 bases, with 19 bases between them. CDR3: CASSATSRGTVTGELFF. The CDR3 nucleotides read TGTGCCAGCAGCGCAACCTCCAGGGGAACTGTCACCGGGGAGCTGTTTTTT.

J is TRBJ2-1 and V is TRBV6-6; 9 nucleotides agree with TRBD2. The CDR3 is 16 residues long. Trimming cost V 4 bases and J 8 bases; bases outside gene matches: 12. Germline V gives CDR1 MNHNY, CDR2 SVGAGI (reference sequence). The CDR3 DNA reads as TGTGCCAGCAGTTCCCCCCTAGCGGGACAAAGTCATGAGCAGTTCTTC. It is translated as CASSSPLAGQSHEQFF.

The V gene is TRBV5-4, the J gene TRBJ2-1; the D is unclear. Germline V gives CDR1 SGHNT, CDR2 YYREEE (reference sequence). V lost 0 bases, J lost 2 bases, and 9 bases lay in between. The CDR3 loop spans 15 amino acids. For the CDR3, the DNA is TGTGCCAGCAGCTTGGTACAGTCCGCCTACAATGAGCAGTTCTTC. Translated, it gives CASSLVQSAYNEQFF.